This TCR beta chain was identified during a study of spatial heterogeneity in lung cancer. Time point denoted: sample taken at primary tumor resection. Sequencing of whole RNA from tumor, nontumor lung or frozen PBMC involved no sorting. Findings and caveats of the study: It was found that expanded intratumoral alpha and beta TCR counts tracked tumor mutation counts.

TCRdb ran MiXCR on the 5' RACE reads and lists one entry per CDR3 protein. The table shows some 23,000 distinct CDR3 sequences, with under 10% occurring only once. V lost 4 bases, J lost 5 bases, and 15 bases lay in between. The CDR3 sequence is 14 residues long. In germline, CDR1 is SGDLS, CDR2 YYNGEE. This clonotype showed up just a few times. Its matching antigen is unknown. The sequence was collected from a male donor with early-stage non-small cell lung cancer. The material was lung tumor tissue, obtained at surgery. J is TRBJ2-5 and V is TRBV9, with D possibly TRBD2 on 7 matching bases. DNA for the CDR3: TGTGCCAGCAGCTTGAAGGGGGGGCGGGAGACCCAGTACTTC. Residues: CASSLKGGRETQYF.